The rows below give T cell receptor beta chains drawn from one sample of a study of T cells in Graves' hyperthyroidism and ophthalmopathy. TCRdb independently ran MiXCR on the multiplex PCR reads; one entry per CDR3 protein. In the table there are 500,000 or so distinct CDR3 sequences, around 16% of which are singletons. The sequencing input was blood. Source of these receptors: a woman younger than 45 with Graves' ophthalmopathy. CDR3s leave out the opening cysteine and the closing phenylalanine or tryptophan.

CDR3 protein	CDR3 length	V gene	J gene
SARVSGNNNEQF	12	TRBV20-1	TRBJ2-1
AWSLSVEQY	9	TRBV30	TRBJ2-7
ASSLISGGTDTQY	13	TRBV12-3/TRBV12-4	TRBJ2-3
ASSESTLAVSSYNEQF	16	TRBV2	TRBJ2-1
ASSSRTGTYNEQF	13	TRBV5-6	TRBJ2-1
ASSLEGGLLYEQY	13	TRBV13	TRBJ2-7
ASRTTPRNGYT	11	TRBV28	TRBJ1-2
SATRDRGRTDTQY	13	TRBV20-1	TRBJ2-3
SARGGGQGASYEQY	14	TRBV20-1	TRBJ2-7
ASSFGRWSEQF	11	TRBV7-2	TRBJ2-1
ASSTPGQGVDSPLH	14	TRBV5-6	TRBJ1-6
SVLRELAGGGEQF	13	TRBV29-1	TRBJ2-1
ASSARTGLGDNEQF	14	TRBV11-2	TRBJ2-1
ASSPGKNNEQF	11	TRBV11-1	TRBJ2-1
ASRQGWDEQY	10	TRBV12-3/TRBV12-4	TRBJ2-7
ASSQGFQETQY	11	TRBV7-2	TRBJ2-5
ASSAFPGNTIY	11	TRBV28	TRBJ1-3
ASKLLKQETQY	11	TRBV6-1	TRBJ2-5
ASSLAGGIQPQH	12	TRBV7-2	TRBJ1-5
SVEDWSDPGLSTDTQY	16	TRBV29-1	TRBJ2-3
ASSSTGQMNTEAF	13	TRBV19	TRBJ1-1
ASSFGGLEQPQH	12	TRBV7-9	TRBJ1-5
ASSIGQGIDTQY	12	TRBV19	TRBJ2-3
SATNPVQGLGNTIY	14	TRBV20-1	TRBJ1-3
ASNSRTVRSYEQY	13	TRBV6-2/TRBV6-3	TRBJ2-7
ASSYSNRGSSYNSPLH	16	TRBV6-9	TRBJ1-6
ASSQDTPTSSYNSPLH	16	TRBV4-3	TRBJ1-6
SARSSGRVYNEQF	13	TRBV20-1	TRBJ2-1
ASSQTGTSSGTQY	13	TRBV9	TRBJ2-5